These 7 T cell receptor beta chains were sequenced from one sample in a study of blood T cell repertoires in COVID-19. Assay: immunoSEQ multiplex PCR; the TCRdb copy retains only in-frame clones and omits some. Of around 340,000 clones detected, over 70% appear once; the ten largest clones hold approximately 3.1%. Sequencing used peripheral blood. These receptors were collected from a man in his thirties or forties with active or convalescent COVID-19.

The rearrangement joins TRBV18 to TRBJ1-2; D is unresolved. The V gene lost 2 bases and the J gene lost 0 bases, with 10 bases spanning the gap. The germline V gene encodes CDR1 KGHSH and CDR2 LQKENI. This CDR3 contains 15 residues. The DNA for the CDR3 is TGTGCCAGCTCACCAGCGGCTTTAGCTAACTATGGCTACACCTTC. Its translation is CASSPAALANYGYTF.

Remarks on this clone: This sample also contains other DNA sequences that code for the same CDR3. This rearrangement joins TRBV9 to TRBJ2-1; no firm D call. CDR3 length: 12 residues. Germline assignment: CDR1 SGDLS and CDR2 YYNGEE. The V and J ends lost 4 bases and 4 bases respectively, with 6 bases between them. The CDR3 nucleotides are TGTGCCAGCAGCTCCGGGTACAATGAGCAGTTCTTC. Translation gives CASSSGYNEQFF. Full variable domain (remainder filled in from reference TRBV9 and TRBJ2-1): DSGVTQTPKHLITATGQRVTLRCSPRSGDLSVYWYQQSLDQGLQFLIQYYNGEERAKGNILERFSAQQFPDLHSELNLSSLELGDSALYFCASSSGYNEQFFGPGTRLTVL.

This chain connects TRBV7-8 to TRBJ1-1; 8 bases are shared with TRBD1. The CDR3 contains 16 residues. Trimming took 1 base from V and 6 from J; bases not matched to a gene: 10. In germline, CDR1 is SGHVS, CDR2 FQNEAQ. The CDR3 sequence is CASSLVAGGANSEAFF. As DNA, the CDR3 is TGTGCCAGCAGCTTAGTGGCAGGGGGCGCCAATTCTGAAGCTTTCTTT.

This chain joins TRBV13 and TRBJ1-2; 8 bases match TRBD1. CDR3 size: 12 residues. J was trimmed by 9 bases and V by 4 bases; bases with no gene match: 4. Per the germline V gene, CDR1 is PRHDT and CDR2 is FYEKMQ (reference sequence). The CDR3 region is CASSSRTGSYTF. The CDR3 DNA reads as TGTGCCAGCAGCTCCAGGACAGGGAGCTACACCTTC.

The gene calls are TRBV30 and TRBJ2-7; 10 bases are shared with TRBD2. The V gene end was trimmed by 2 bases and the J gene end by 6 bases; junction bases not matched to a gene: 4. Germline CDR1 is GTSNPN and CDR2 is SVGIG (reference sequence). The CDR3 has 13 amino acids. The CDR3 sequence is CAWSPGLASEQYF. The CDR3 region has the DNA TGTGCCTGGAGTCCGGGACTAGCGAGCGAGCAGTACTTC.

The CDR3 protein is CASSDLRTGRQETQYF. The CDR3 nucleotides read TGTGCCAGCAGTGACTTAAGGACAGGGAGGCAAGAGACCCAGTACTTC. This rearrangement joins TRBV6-4 to TRBJ2-5; TRBD1 matches 8 bases. The CDR3 covers 16 residues. Germline CDR1 is MRHNA and CDR2 is SNTAGT. V gave up 1 base and J gave up 2 bases; unmatched junction bases: 6.

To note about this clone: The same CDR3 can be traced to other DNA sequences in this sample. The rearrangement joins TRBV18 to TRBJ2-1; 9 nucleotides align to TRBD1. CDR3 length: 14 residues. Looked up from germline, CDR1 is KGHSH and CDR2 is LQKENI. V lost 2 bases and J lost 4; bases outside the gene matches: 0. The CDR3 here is CASSPGTGYNEQFF. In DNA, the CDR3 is TGTGCCAGCTCACCAGGGACAGGGTACAATGAGCAGTTCTTC.